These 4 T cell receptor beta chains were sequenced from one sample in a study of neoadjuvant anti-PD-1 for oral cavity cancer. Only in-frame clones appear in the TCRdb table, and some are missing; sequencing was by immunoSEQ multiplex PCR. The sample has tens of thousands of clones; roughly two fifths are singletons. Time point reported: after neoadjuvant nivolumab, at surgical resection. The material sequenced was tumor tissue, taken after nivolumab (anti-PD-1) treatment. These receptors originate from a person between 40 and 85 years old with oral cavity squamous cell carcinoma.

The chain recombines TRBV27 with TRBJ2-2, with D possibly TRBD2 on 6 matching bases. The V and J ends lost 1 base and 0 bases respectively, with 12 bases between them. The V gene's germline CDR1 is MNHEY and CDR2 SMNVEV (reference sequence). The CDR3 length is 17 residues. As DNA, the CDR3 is TGTGCCAGCAGTTTATTTCGGGGGACCGCGAACACCGGGGAGCTGTTTTTT. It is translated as CASSLFRGTANTGELFF.

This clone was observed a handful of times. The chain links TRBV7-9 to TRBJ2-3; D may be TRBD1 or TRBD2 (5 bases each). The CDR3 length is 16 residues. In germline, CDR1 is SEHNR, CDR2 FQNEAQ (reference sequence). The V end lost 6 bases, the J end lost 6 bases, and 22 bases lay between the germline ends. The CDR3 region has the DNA TGTGCCAGCAGAACCGCTTCCGGGCAGAGGGGCGATACGCAGTATTTT. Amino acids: CASRTASGQRGDTQYF.

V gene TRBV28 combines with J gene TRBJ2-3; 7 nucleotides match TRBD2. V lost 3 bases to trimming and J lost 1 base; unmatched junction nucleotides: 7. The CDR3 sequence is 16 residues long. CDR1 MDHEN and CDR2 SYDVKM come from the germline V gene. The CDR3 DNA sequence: TGTGCCAGCAGTTTGGGAACTAGCGTACGCACAGATACGCAGTATTTT. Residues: CASSLGTSVRTDTQYF.

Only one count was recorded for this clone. The CDR3 DNA reads TGCGCCAGCAGCTCTGGCACGGATAACTATGGCTACACCTTC. It translates to CASSSGTDNYGYTF. The genes are TRBV5-1 and TRBJ1-2; unclear D gene. CDR1 SGHRS and CDR2 YFSETQ come from the germline V gene. Trimming took off 3 bases at V and 1 base at J, with 10 bases between the two ends. The CDR3 loop spans 14 amino acids.